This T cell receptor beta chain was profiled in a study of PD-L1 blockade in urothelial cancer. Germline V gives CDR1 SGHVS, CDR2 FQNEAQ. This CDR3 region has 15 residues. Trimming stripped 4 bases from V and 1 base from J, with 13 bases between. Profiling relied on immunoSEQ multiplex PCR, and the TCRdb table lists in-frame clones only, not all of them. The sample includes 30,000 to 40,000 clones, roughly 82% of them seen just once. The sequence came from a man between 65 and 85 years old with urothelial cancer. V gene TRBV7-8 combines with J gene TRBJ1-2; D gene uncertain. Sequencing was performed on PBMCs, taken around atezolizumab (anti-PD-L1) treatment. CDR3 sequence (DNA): TGTGCCAGCAGCTCCGGAGGCATATTTAACTATGGCTACACCTTC. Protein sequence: CASSSGGIFNYGYTF.